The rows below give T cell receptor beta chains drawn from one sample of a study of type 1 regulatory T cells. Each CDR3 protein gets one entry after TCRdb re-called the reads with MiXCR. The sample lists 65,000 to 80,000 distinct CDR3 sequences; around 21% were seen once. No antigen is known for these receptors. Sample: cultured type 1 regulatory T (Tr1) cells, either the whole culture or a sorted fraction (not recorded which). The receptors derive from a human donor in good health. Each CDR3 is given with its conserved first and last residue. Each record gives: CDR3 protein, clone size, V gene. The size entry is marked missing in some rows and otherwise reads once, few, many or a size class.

CDR3aa: CASSEARAGAFF
abundance: NA
v_gene: TRBV2

CDR3aa: CSADAHLAGGDTQYF
abundance: few
v_gene: TRBV20-1

CDR3aa: CASSLGASGRKNEQFF
abundance: NA
v_gene: TRBV7-9

CDR3aa: CSAGRDRVREQYF
abundance: medium-sized
v_gene: TRBV20-1

CDR3aa: CASSIRVLAGSYINEQFF
abundance: medium-sized
v_gene: TRBV13

CDR3aa: CSARAGHTGELFF
abundance: NA
v_gene: TRBV20-1

CDR3aa: CASSRTVAREQFF
abundance: few
v_gene: TRBV28

CDR3aa: CASSLRGNPTGELFF
abundance: few
v_gene: TRBV7-3

CDR3aa: CSASGGNTEAFF
abundance: NA
v_gene: TRBV29-1

CDR3aa: CASSLGIQPQHF
abundance: many
v_gene: TRBV12-3/TRBV12-4

CDR3aa: CASSHPLAGETQYF
abundance: few
v_gene: TRBV16

CDR3aa: CASSHLNGNEQFF
abundance: NA
v_gene: TRBV4-2

CDR3aa: CASSLRLAGELFF
abundance: NA
v_gene: TRBV12-3/TRBV12-4

CDR3aa: CASSGTGGFNQPQHF
abundance: many
v_gene: TRBV12-3/TRBV12-4

CDR3aa: CSAPTLYKGSGEAQYF
abundance: few
v_gene: TRBV20-1

CDR3aa: CATSDPVAGGSINEQFF
abundance: few
v_gene: TRBV24-1

CDR3aa: CASSRRTDTQYF
abundance: NA
v_gene: TRBV27

CDR3aa: CATSRDRGPQETQYF
abundance: few
v_gene: TRBV15

CDR3aa: CASSYANTGDTEAFF
abundance: NA
v_gene: TRBV6-5

CDR3aa: CAWSVGATTNEKLFF
abundance: few
v_gene: TRBV30

CDR3aa: CASSLDRGMNTEAFF
abundance: NA
v_gene: TRBV5-1

CDR3aa: CASSFGGSLTGELFF
abundance: few
v_gene: TRBV7-2

CDR3aa: CSAARQGARTEAFF
abundance: NA
v_gene: TRBV20-1

CDR3aa: CASSQGPVNYGYTF
abundance: few
v_gene: TRBV3-1

CDR3aa: CAWIGRGRVGAFF
abundance: NA
v_gene: TRBV30

CDR3aa: CASFYICSARNPGLAGVDEQFF
abundance: once
v_gene: TRBV25-1

CDR3aa: CATWGQSTDTQYF
abundance: many
v_gene: TRBV10-3

CDR3aa: CASSATNTEAFF
abundance: NA
v_gene: TRBV18

CDR3aa: CSARDRGLEQIF
abundance: once
v_gene: TRBV20-1

CDR3aa: CASSFTGTYTEAFF
abundance: few
v_gene: TRBV5-1

CDR3aa: CASSYGRRGSGELFF
abundance: NA
v_gene: TRBV6-5

CDR3aa: CASSFGAGNTGELFF
abundance: NA
v_gene: TRBV7-2

CDR3aa: CASSSLRQAYEQYF
abundance: few
v_gene: TRBV12-3/TRBV12-4

CDR3aa: CSARGPQYNEQFF
abundance: NA
v_gene: TRBV20-1

CDR3aa: CASSDRIQETQYF
abundance: once
v_gene: TRBV6-1

CDR3aa: CASSLGGPRDSYEQYF
abundance: NA
v_gene: TRBV7-9

CDR3aa: CASSQGAFGQGADTQYF
abundance: NA
v_gene: TRBV4-3

CDR3aa: CASSPRVLGATNEKLFF
abundance: few
v_gene: TRBV7-2

CDR3aa: CASSGSGPGIEKLFF
abundance: NA
v_gene: TRBV5-4

CDR3aa: CASSGTGAPSGNTIYF
abundance: few
v_gene: TRBV12-3/TRBV12-4

CDR3aa: CASSPQMDTEAFF
abundance: NA
v_gene: TRBV12-3/TRBV12-4

CDR3aa: CSVVRADEKLFF
abundance: NA
v_gene: TRBV29-1

CDR3aa: CATSRRQDGNQPQHF
abundance: few
v_gene: TRBV15

CDR3aa: CASSGPQGMSSYNEQFF
abundance: few
v_gene: TRBV28

CDR3aa: CSASDRNTEAFF
abundance: few
v_gene: TRBV20-1

CDR3aa: CASSSGLAGGPISYEQYF
abundance: NA
v_gene: TRBV5-1

CDR3aa: CSASPDTYSNQPQHF
abundance: NA
v_gene: TRBV20-1

CDR3aa: CASTRAAGPFVFF
abundance: many
v_gene: TRBV28

CDR3aa: CSGRGHNEQFF
abundance: many
v_gene: TRBV20-1

CDR3aa: CSASSTEETQYF
abundance: NA
v_gene: TRBV20-1

CDR3aa: CASRRKQNTGELFF
abundance: NA
v_gene: TRBV19